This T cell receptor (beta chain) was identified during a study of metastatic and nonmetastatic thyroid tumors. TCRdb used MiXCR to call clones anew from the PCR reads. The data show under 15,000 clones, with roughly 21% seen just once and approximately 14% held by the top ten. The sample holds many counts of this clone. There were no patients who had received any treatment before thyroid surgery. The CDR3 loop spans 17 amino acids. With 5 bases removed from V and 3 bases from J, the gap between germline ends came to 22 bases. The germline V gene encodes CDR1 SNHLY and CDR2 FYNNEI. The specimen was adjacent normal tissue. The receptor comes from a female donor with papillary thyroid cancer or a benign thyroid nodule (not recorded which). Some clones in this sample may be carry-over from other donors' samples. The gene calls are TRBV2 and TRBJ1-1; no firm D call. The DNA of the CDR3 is TGTGCCAGCAGTTTAACTCGGGAAATTGGGGTGTACACTGAAGCTTTCTTT. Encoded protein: CASSLTREIGVYTEAFF.